Sequencing of this T cell receptor beta chain was carried out in a study of OX40 agonist ivuxolimab in advanced cancers. Study overall: Patients were dosed intravenously with ivuxolimab at 0.01 to 10 mg/kg every 2 weeks. Study-wide results and limits: What antigens the expanded peripheral T cells recognized was never established.

About this clone itself: Its antigen remains unknown.

V was pared by 6 bases and J by 4 bases, with 8 bases of the junction left unmatched. The germline V gene has CDR1 MNHEY and CDR2 SMNVEV (reference sequence). The CDR3 runs to 14 residues. TCRdb keeps only in-frame clones here, not all; method: immunoSEQ multiplex PCR. The sample lists approximately 57,000 clones, approximately 89% occurring once. Blood was sampled at baseline, cycle 4 day 1, and cycle 7 day 1. The sequence came from an adult with an advanced solid tumor such as melanoma, head and neck, liver or kidney cancer. The sequencing used CD4+ or CD8+ T cells sorted from blood, collected in a trial of the OX40 agonist ivuxolimab. J is TRBJ2-7 and V is TRBV27; 8 bases are a match to TRBD1. In DNA, the CDR3 is TGTGCCAGCAGCCGTGGACAGGGAGTGTACGAGCAGTACTTC. It translates to CASSRGQGVYEQYF.